One and the same sample provided the 3 T cell receptor beta chains below, sequenced in a study of blood T cell repertoires in COVID-19. Profiling relied on immunoSEQ multiplex PCR, and the TCRdb table lists in-frame clones only, not all of them. Here the sample spans roughly 140,000 clones, around 82% being singletons. Sequenced material: peripheral blood. The receptors were sampled from a man aged 55 to 69 with acute or convalescent COVID-19.

V usage is TRBV18 and J usage is TRBJ2-6; 8 bases map to TRBD1. This CDR3 contains 19 residues. The V gene end was trimmed by 4 bases and the J gene end by 1 base; junction bases not matched to a gene: 12. Germline values: CDR1 KGHSH, CDR2 LQKENI. CDR3 loop: CASSLRRGQGASGANVLTF. The CDR3 DNA reads TGTGCCAGCTCACTGAGACGCGGACAGGGAGCTTCTGGGGCCAACGTCCTGACTTTC.

The chain carries TRBV6-1 and TRBJ2-5, with D uncertain. The germline V gene encodes CDR1 MNHNS and CDR2 SASEGT. This CDR3 has 14 amino acids. V was trimmed by 3 bases and J by 1 base, leaving 9 bases between them. The CDR3 loop is CASSDSVLQETQYF. CDR3 sequence (DNA): TGTGCCAGCAGTGATTCGGTCCTCCAAGAGACCCAGTACTTC.

This clone was observed a single time. The germline gene is not matched at one end of the junction; a read error may be the cause. The J gene is TRBJ2-2, the V gene TRBV7-7; D is possibly TRBD1 (5 bases). Germline V lookup: CDR1 SSHAT, CDR2 FNYEAQ (reference sequence). The CDR3 is 14 amino acids. The CDR3 DNA is TGTGCTAGCAGCGCAGGACAAAACACCGGGGAGCTGTTTTTT. Translation gives CASSAGQNTGELFF.